The sequence of this TCR beta chain was determined in a study of CD8 T cells in Susac syndrome. Reverse transcription used roughly 0.45 to 1 ug RNA and random hexamers. With immunoSEQ multiplex PCR, TCR beta CDR3 was amplified across 54 Vbeta and 13 Jbeta. MiXCR, run by TCRdb on the immunoSEQ multiplex PCR reads, gives a single entry per CDR3 protein. The sample holds 110,000 to 150,000 distinct CDR3 sequences; 90% to 96% are singletons and the top ten take over 0.065%. CDR3 length: 14 residues. J was trimmed by 13 bases and V by 5 bases; bases with no gene match: 17. Per germline, CDR1 SGHTS and CDR2 YDEGEE.

Specimen: CD4+ T cells from PBMCs. The clonotype originates from a human donor with Susac syndrome. This sequence joins TRBV5-8 and TRBJ1-2; 7 bases agree with TRBD1. The CDR3 DNA is TGTGCCAGCAGTTTCATACAGGGGCAGTCGATCCTCACCTTC. Residues: CASSFIQGQSILTF.